This TCR beta chain was sequenced during a study of blood T cell repertoires in COVID-19. The CDR3 spans 13 residues. Germline V gene data show CDR1 as LNHDA and CDR2 as SQIVND (reference sequence). The V gene lost 6 bases and the J gene lost 1 base, with 9 bases spanning the gap. The assay was immunoSEQ multiplex PCR, and TCRdb's table has in-frame clones only and misses some. The repertoire holds about 300,000 clones, with around 89% as singletons. Sequenced sample: peripheral blood. This TCR was recovered from a woman aged 45-59 years with COVID-19, enrolled during active disease. The chain uses TRBV19 and TRBJ1-1, with a tentative D call TRBD1 (6 bases). The CDR3 is CASSTGQNTEAFF. In DNA, the CDR3 is TGTGCCAGTAGCACAGGGCAGAACACTGAAGCTTTCTTT.